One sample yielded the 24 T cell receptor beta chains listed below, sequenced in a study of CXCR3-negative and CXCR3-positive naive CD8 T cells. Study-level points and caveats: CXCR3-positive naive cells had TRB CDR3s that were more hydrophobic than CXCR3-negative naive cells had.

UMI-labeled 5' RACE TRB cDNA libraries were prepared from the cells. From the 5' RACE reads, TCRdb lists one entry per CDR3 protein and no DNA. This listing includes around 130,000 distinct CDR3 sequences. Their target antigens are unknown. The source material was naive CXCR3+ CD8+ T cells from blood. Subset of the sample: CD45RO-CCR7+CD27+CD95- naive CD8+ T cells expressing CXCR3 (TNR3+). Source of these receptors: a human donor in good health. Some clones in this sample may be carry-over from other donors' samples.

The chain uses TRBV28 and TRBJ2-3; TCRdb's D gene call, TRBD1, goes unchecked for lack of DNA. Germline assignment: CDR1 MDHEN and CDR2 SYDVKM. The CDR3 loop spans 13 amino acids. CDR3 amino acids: CASSTGGTDTQYF.

The CDR3 region is CSVEAPLAGGPRGTQYF. The chain has TRBV29-1 and TRBJ2-5; TCRdb indicates TRBD2, and absent DNA this call remains unverified. The CDR3 extends over 17 amino acids. In germline, CDR1 is SQVTM, CDR2 ANQGSEA. Filled out from reference TRBV29-1 and TRBJ2-5, the complete variable domain reads SAVISQKPSRDICQRGTSLTIQCQVDSQVTMMFWYRQQPGQSLTLIATANQGSEATYESGFVIDKFPISRPNLTFSTLTVSNMSPEDSSIYLCSVEAPLAGGPRGTQYFGPGTRLLVL.

CDR3: CASSSTDTPPITTEAFF. The chain couples TRBV7-9 to TRBJ1-1; the D call from TCRdb, TRBD1, cannot be confirmed without DNA. This CDR3 comprises 17 residues. Germline CDR1 reads SEHNR; CDR2 reads FQNEAQ (reference sequence). The variable domain in full, with the rest retrieved from reference TRBV7-9 and TRBJ1-1, is DTGVSQNPRHKITKRGQNVTFRCDPISEHNRLYWYRQTLGQGPEFLTYFQNEAQLEKSRLLSDRFSAERPKGSFSTLEIQRTEQGDSAMYLCASSSTDTPPITTEAFFGQGTRLTVV.

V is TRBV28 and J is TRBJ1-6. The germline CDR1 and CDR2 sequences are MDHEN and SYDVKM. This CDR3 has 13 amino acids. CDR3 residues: CASSPHDLPPLHF.

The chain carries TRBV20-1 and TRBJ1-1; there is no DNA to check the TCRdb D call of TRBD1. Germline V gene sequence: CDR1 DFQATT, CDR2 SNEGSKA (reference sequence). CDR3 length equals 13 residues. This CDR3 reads CSATPGHTSEAFF.

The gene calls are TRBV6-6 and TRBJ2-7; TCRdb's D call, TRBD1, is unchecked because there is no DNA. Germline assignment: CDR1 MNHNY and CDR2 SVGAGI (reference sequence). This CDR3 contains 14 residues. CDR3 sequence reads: CASSHPGQGGEQYF.

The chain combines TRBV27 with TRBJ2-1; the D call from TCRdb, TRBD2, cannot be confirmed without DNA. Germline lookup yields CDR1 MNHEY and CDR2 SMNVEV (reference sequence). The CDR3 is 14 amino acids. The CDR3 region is CASSSELVSNEQFF.

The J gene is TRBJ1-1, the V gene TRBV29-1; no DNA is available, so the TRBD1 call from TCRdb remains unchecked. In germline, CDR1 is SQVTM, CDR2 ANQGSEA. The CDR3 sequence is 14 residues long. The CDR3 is CSVEDRGTNTEAFF. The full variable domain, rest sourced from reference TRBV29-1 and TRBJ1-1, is SAVISQKPSRDICQRGTSLTIQCQVDSQVTMMFWYRQQPGQSLTLIATANQGSEATYESGFVIDKFPISRPNLTFSTLTVSNMSPEDSSIYLCSVEDRGTNTEAFFGQGTRLTVV.

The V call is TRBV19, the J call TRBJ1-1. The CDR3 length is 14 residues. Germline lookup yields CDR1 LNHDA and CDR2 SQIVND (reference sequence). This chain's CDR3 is CASSIDRGDTEAFF.

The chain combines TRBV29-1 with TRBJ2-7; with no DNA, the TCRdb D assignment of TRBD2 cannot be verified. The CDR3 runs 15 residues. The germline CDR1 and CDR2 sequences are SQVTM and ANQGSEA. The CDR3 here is CSVQGASGDYYEQYF.

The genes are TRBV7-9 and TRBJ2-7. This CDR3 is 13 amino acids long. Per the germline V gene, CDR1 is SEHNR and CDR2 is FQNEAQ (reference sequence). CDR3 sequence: CASSQGSSYEQYF.

The CDR3 here is CAFEQGTGYLGNTEAFF. The rearrangement joins TRBV30 to TRBJ1-1; with no DNA, the TCRdb D assignment of TRBD1 cannot be verified. This CDR3 region has 17 residues. CDR1 and CDR2 from the germline V gene are GTSNPN and SVGIG (reference sequence).

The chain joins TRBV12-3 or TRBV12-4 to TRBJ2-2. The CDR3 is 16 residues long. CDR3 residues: CASSFPTTVNTGELFF.

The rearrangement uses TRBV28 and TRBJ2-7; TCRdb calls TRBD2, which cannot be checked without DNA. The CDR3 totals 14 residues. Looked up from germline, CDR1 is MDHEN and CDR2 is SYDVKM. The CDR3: CASTPGLGFYEQYF.

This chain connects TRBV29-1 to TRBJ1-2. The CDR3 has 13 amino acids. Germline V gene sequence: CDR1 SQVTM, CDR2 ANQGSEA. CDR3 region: CSVDEWSSSVRTF. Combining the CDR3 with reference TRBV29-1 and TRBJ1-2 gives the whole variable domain SAVISQKPSRDICQRGTSLTIQCQVDSQVTMMFWYRQQPGQSLTLIATANQGSEATYESGFVIDKFPISRPNLTFSTLTVSNMSPEDSSIYLCSVDEWSSSVRTFGSGTRLTVV.

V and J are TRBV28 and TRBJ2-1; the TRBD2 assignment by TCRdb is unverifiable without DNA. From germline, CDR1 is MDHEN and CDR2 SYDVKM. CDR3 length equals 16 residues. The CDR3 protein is CASSSLEGPSYNEQFF.

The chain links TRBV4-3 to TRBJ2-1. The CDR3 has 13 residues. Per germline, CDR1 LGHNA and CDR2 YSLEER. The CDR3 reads CASSQGVGDEQFF.

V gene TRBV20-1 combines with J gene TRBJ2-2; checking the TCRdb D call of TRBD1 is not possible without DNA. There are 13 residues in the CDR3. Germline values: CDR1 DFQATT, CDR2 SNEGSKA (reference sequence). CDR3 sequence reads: CSAAGTNTGELFF.

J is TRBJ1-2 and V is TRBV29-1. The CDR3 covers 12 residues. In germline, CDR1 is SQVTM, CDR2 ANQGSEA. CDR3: CSVETLLYGYTF.

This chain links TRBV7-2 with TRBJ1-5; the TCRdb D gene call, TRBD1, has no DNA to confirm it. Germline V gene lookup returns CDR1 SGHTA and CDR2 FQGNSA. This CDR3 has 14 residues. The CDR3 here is CASSFGAGNQPQHF.

The chain's CDR3 is CSARGTAPYEQYF. The chain links TRBV29-1 to TRBJ2-7; as DNA is missing, the TRBD1 call by TCRdb cannot be tested. The CDR3 spans 13 residues. CDR1 is SQVTM, CDR2 ANQGSEA, per germline.

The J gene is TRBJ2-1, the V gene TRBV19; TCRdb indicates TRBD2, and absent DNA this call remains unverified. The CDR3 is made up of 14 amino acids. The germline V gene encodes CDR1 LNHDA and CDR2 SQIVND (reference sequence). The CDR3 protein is CASSILDPLNEQFF.

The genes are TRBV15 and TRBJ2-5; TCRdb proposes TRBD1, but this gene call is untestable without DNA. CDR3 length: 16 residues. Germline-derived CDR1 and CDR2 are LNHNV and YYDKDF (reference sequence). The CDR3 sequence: CATSRDRWGLGETQYF.

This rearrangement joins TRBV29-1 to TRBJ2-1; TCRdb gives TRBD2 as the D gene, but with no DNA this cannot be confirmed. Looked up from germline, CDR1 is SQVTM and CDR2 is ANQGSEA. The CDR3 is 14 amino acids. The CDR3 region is CSVDRDLSYNEQFF.